This T cell receptor (beta chain) was recorded in a study of cytomegalovirus exposure and HLA in healthy donors. This clone was seen a few times. Its antigen remains unknown. The V and J ends lost 4 bases and 3 bases respectively, with 16 bases between them. Per germline, CDR1 SGDLS and CDR2 YYNGEE. The CDR3 consists of 15 residues. Study conclusions and caveats: Sequencing depth across donors, presence/absence analyses assumed, was roughly uniform. Trimming of TCR beta V- and J-genes showed a link, identified in a later analysis, to a missense DCLRE1C variant. According to an earlier analysis, most TCR beta V segments yielded productive rearrangements about 87% or about 30% of the time. The likely origin of a cluster of highly shared sequence variants was a sequencing artifact.

60 Vbeta and 13 Jbeta primers were used in PCR. Here immunoSEQ multiplex PCR was the method, and the copy in TCRdb shows in-frame clones only, minus some. The profile shows 60,000 to 85,000 clones, approximately 80% of them singletons. The clonotype comes from a man between 40 and 49 years old in good health and CMV-seronegative. The sequenced sample was PBMCs. The chain recombines TRBV9 with TRBJ1-1; no definite D call. CDR3: CASSPRQSSDTEAFF. The CDR3 nucleotides are TGTGCCAGCAGCCCCCGACAAAGCTCGGACACTGAAGCTTTCTTT. Combining the CDR3 with reference TRBV9 and TRBJ1-1 gives the whole variable domain DSGVTQTPKHLITATGQRVTLRCSPRSGDLSVYWYQQSLDQGLQFLIQYYNGEERAKGNILERFSAQQFPDLHSELNLSSLELGDSALYFCASSPRQSSDTEAFFGQGTRLTVV.